The 10 T cell receptor beta chains below were found in one sample sequenced in a study of PD-L1 blockade in urothelial cancer. Time point described: peripheral blood 6 weeks after treatment start. TCRdb's copy holds only in-frame clones and misses some; the assay was immunoSEQ multiplex PCR. The data contain 40,000 or so clones, 82% of them singletons. The sequencing used PBMCs, collected around atezolizumab (anti-PD-L1) treatment. These receptors were collected from a man aged 60 to 75 with urothelial cancer.

CDR3 protein: CASSADRAQPQHF. The CDR3 DNA follows: TGTGCCAGCAGTGCTGACAGGGCTCAGCCCCAGCATTTT. The chain joins TRBV28 to TRBJ1-5; 7 bases fit TRBD1. The trim removed 5 bases at V and 6 bases at J, leaving 4 bases unmatched. Germline V gene lookup returns CDR1 MDHEN and CDR2 SYDVKM. The CDR3 totals 13 residues.

This clone was picked up one time. V usage is TRBV5-1 and J usage is TRBJ2-5, with D perhaps matching TRBD2 (5 bases). Trimming took off 8 bases at V and 5 bases at J, with 16 bases between the two ends. CDR3 length: 13 amino acids. Germline values: CDR1 SGHRS, CDR2 YFSETQ. For the CDR3, the DNA is TGCGCCAGTAGGGTGAGGGATGCGGAGACCCAGTACTTC. It codes for CASRVRDAETQYF.

The chain uses TRBV5-4 and TRBJ2-5; the match to TRBD1 covers 8 bases. Germline CDR1 is SGHNT and CDR2 is YYREEE (reference sequence). The trim removed 4 bases at V and 4 bases at J, leaving 9 bases unmatched. This CDR3 spans 15 amino acids. CDR3 loop: CASSQGQGPPETQYF. CDR3 nucleotide sequence: TGTGCCAGCAGCCAAGGACAGGGTCCCCCAGAGACCCAGTACTTC.

The gene calls are TRBV27 and TRBJ1-1; D gene ambiguous. CDR3 length: 15 residues. Per germline, CDR1 MNHEY and CDR2 SMNVEV (reference sequence). Trimming pared 1 base from V and 0 bases from J, leaving 9 bases between. DNA of the CDR3: TGTGCCAGCAGTTTATTGGGCAGTATGAACACTGAAGCTTTCTTT. As protein: CASSLLGSMNTEAFF.

The chain recombines TRBV5-6 with TRBJ1-5; D gene unclear. The germline V and J ends were trimmed by 4 bases and 0 bases, with 8 bases remaining between them. The CDR3 is 14 residues long. Germline values: CDR1 SGHDT, CDR2 YYEEEE. The CDR3 sequence: CASSLRFSNQPQHF. As DNA, the CDR3 is TGTGCCAGCAGCCTGCGTTTTAGCAATCAGCCCCAGCATTTT.

This clone is a singleton in its sample. V gene TRBV9 combines with J gene TRBJ2-3; D is perhaps TRBD1 (6 bases). This CDR3 is built from 16 residues. The V end lost 4 bases, the J end lost 2 bases, and 17 bases lay between the germline ends. Germline V gene sequence: CDR1 SGDLS, CDR2 YYNGEE. This CDR3 is CASSPGAGEDTDTQYF. DNA for the CDR3: TGTGCCAGCAGCCCAGGGGCGGGTGAGGACACAGATACGCAGTATTTT.

The genes are TRBV28 and TRBJ1-5; TRBD1 might be the D (5 bases). The length of the CDR3 is 12 residues. Germline CDR1 is MDHEN and CDR2 is SYDVKM. With 11 bases removed from V and 7 bases from J, the gap between germline ends came to 15 bases. The CDR3 DNA reads TGTGCCTGTAGCGGGGACTACCAGCCCCAGCATTTT. Translating gives CACSGDYQPQHF.

This chain links TRBV5-1 with TRBJ2-6; 8 bases are shared with TRBD1. Germline CDR1 reads SGHRS; CDR2 reads YFSETQ. The CDR3 length is 19 residues. Trimming removed 4 bases from V and 2 bases from J; junction bases left unmatched: 14. The CDR3 loop reads CASSAGATGGFAGANVLTF. The CDR3 DNA reads as TGCGCCAGCAGCGCGGGTGCAACAGGGGGTTTCGCTGGGGCCAACGTCCTGACTTTC.

This sequence joins TRBV10-2 and TRBJ2-5; the match to TRBD2 covers 12 bases. V was clipped by 2 bases and J by 7 bases; unmatched bases: 2. In germline, CDR1 is WSHSY, CDR2 SAAADI. This CDR3 region has 14 residues. CDR3 coding DNA: TGCGCCAGCAGTGAGCCTAGCGGGGGGGCGACCCAGTACTTC. Its translation is CASSEPSGGATQYF.

This rearrangement joins TRBV30 to TRBJ2-1; D perhaps matches TRBD2 (6 bases). Germline V gene data show CDR1 as GTSNPN and CDR2 as SVGIG (reference sequence). The CDR3 totals 15 residues. Trimming removed 5 bases from V and 6 bases from J, with 20 bases in between. The CDR3 sequence: CAWVGVAGRLNEQFF. Here the CDR3 DNA reads TGTGCCTGGGTCGGTGTGGCGGGGCGACTCAATGAGCAGTTCTTC.